This passage covers 12 T cell receptor beta chains from one sample sequenced in a study of T cells of healthy individuals. In TCRdb, the 5' RACE reads were re-called with MiXCR into one record per CDR3 protein. The sample holds 95,000 to 100,000 distinct CDR3 sequences; 17% are singletons and the top ten take approximately 5.7%. All receptors come from a human donor in good health.

This clonotype was found a few times. The V call is TRBV3-1, the J call TRBJ1-6; D is uncertain. CDR3 length: 18 amino acids. The germline V gene has CDR1 LGHDT and CDR2 YNNKEL (reference sequence). Trimming stripped 0 bases from V and 6 bases from J, with 18 bases between. The CDR3: CASSQDSGLTATNSPLHF. In DNA form, the CDR3 reads TGTGCCAGCAGCCAAGACAGCGGACTGACTGCCACTAATTCACCCCTCCACTTT.

Ten or more counts support this clonotype. The chain carries TRBV28 and TRBJ1-4; no reliable D call. Germline assignment: CDR1 MDHEN and CDR2 SYDVKM. The CDR3 extends over 14 amino acids. V lost 2 bases and J lost 7, with 11 bases in between. The CDR3 region has the DNA TGTGCCAGCAGTTTAGGGGTCGGCCCTGAAAAACTGTTTTTT. Residues: CASSLGVGPEKLFF.

The chain joins TRBV20-1 to TRBJ1-5; D remains ambiguous. The germline V gene has CDR1 DFQATT and CDR2 SNEGSKA (reference sequence). The length of the CDR3 is 12 residues. Between the trimmed V and J ends, which lost 6 bases and 3 bases, there was a span of 9 bases. The CDR3 sequence: CSAFQSNQPQHF. In DNA form, the CDR3 reads TGCAGTGCCTTCCAGTCCAATCAGCCCCAGCATTTT.

This clonotype showed up just once. This chain connects TRBV7-2 to TRBJ2-7; D is perhaps TRBD1 or TRBD2 (6 bases each). The germline V gene encodes CDR1 SGHTA and CDR2 FQGNSA. V was cut by 4 bases and J by 3 bases, with 13 bases left in between. The CDR3 has 14 residues. The DNA of the CDR3 is TGTGCCAGCAGCTCCGGGGGCACCGACTACGAGCAGTACTTC. Amino acids: CASSSGGTDYEQYF.

The V and J genes are TRBV28 and TRBJ2-2, with no clear D. CDR3 size: 11 residues. Trimming took off 8 bases at V and 1 base at J, with 2 bases between the two ends. Germline values: CDR1 MDHEN, CDR2 SYDVKM. The CDR3 coding sequence is TGTGCCAGCGGGAACACCGGGGAGCTGTTTTTT. Translated: CASGNTGELFF.

This clonotype showed up many times. The rearrangement joins TRBV6-5 to TRBJ2-7; D remains ambiguous. V lost 7 bases and J lost 1, with 11 bases in between. Germline CDR1 MNHEY, CDR2 SVGAGI. The CDR3 is 13 amino acids. CDR3 loop: CASTRPNSYEQYF. The CDR3 DNA reads TGTGCCAGCACACGACCGAATTCCTACGAGCAGTACTTC.

This clonotype was counted only a few times. The chain has TRBV11-2 and TRBJ2-3; 8 bases fit TRBD1. The J segment lost 3 bases and the V segment lost 3 bases, leaving 8 bases of the junction unmatched. This CDR3 has 16 amino acids. Germline CDR1 is SGHAT and CDR2 is FQNNGV. The CDR3 region is CASSFQGQDPTDTQYF. The CDR3 DNA reads as TGTGCCAGCAGCTTTCAGGGACAGGACCCTACAGATACGCAGTATTTT.

The chain uses TRBV24-1 and TRBJ2-1; D uncertain. This CDR3 is 15 amino acids long. The ends were cut back, 1 base at V and 6 bases at J, with 12 bases in the middle. CDR1 KGHDR and CDR2 SFDVKD come from the germline V gene. The CDR3 region is CATSDLKRPGNEQFF. The CDR3 region has the DNA TGTGCCACCAGTGATTTAAAACGGCCGGGCAATGAGCAGTTCTTC.

This clonotype came up a few times. The chain combines TRBV7-9 with TRBJ2-4; maybe TRBD1 (5 bases). From germline, CDR1 is SEHNR and CDR2 FQNEAQ (reference sequence). V shed 6 bases and J shed 0 bases, with 18 bases lying between them. This CDR3 spans 17 amino acids. CDR3 residues: CASSPDSHGVAKNIQYF. The CDR3 nucleotides read TGTGCCAGCAGTCCCGACAGTCATGGGGTAGCCAAAAACATTCAGTACTTC.

This clonotype was observed many times. The chain joins TRBV2 to TRBJ1-1, with 7 bases lining up with TRBD1. The CDR3 contains 14 residues. Germline CDR1 is SNHLY and CDR2 is FYNNEI. The ends lost 4 bases at V and 6 bases at J; junction bases unmatched: 8. This chain's CDR3 is CASSGQGLASEAFF. The CDR3 DNA reads as TGTGCCAGCAGTGGACAGGGTTTAGCATCTGAAGCTTTCTTT.

The chain is built from TRBV11-1 and TRBJ2-1; possibly TRBD1 for D (5 bases). V was trimmed by 4 bases and J by 10 bases, leaving 11 bases between them. The CDR3 spans 12 residues. Germline V gene sequence: CDR1 SGHAT, CDR2 FQDESV (reference sequence). The CDR3 is CASSSQGFEQFF. CDR3 DNA: TGTGCCAGCAGCTCCCAGGGATTCGAGCAGTTCTTC. Drawing the rest from reference TRBV11-1 and TRBJ2-1, the complete variable domain is EAEVAQSPRYKITEKSQAVAFWCDPISGHATLYWYRQILGQGPELLVQFQDESVVDDSQLPKDRFSAERLKGVDSTLKIQPAELGDSAMYLCASSSQGFEQFFGPGTRLTVL.

The V and J genes are TRBV19 and TRBJ1-1; a possible D gene is TRBD1 (5 bases). The germline V gene encodes CDR1 LNHDA and CDR2 SQIVND (reference sequence). The length of the CDR3 is 12 residues. The ends were cut back, 3 bases at V and 7 bases at J, with 9 bases in the middle. The CDR3 loop reads CASSIRGGEAFF. As DNA, the CDR3 is TGTGCCAGTAGTATTCGGGGGGGTGAAGCTTTCTTT.